Listed below are T cell receptor beta chains from one sample, sequenced in a study of blood T cell repertoires in COVID-19. TCRdb's table, derived via immunoSEQ multiplex PCR, lists solely in-frame clones and lacks some. There are a few hundred thousand clones in the sample; 85% occur only once, and around 3.7% lies in the top ten. Specimen: peripheral blood. The receptors here all came from a woman in her fifties or sixties with active or convalescent COVID-19. Both conserved end residues are part of each CDR3. The order of the fields is J gene, D gene, clone size, V gene, CDR3 protein, CDR3 DNA. A D gene is named only where the DNA matches it firmly. Clone size is not always given. Where it is, it says once, few, many or a class for expanded clones.

TRBJ2-5 | TRBD2 | few | TRBV4-1 | CASSQTGTSGSRETQYF | TGCGCCAGCAGCCAGACCGGGACTAGCGGGAGTCGGGAGACCCAGTACTTC
TRBJ2-3 | - | once | TRBV10-1 | CASSEWQGSSTDTQYF | TGCGCCAGCAGTGAGTGGCAGGGGTCGAGCACAGATACGCAGTATTTT
TRBJ2-2 | - | - | TRBV11-2 | CASRTYRGTDTGELFF | TGTGCCAGCAGGACTTACCGGGGAACAGACACCGGGGAGCTGTTTTTT
TRBJ2-7 | TRBD2 | - | TRBV14 | CASSPGLAGTYEQYF | TGTGCCAGCAGCCCGGGACTAGCGGGGACCTACGAGCAGTACTTC
TRBJ2-2 | TRBD2 | - | TRBV3-1/TRBV3-2 | CASRPLAGGPGELFF | TGTGCCAGCAGACCACTAGCGGGAGGCCCCGGGGAGCTGTTTTTT
TRBJ2-2 | TRBD2 | - | TRBV10-1 | CASSERWSGRTGELFF | TGCGCCAGCAGTGAGCGTTGGAGCGGGAGGACCGGGGAGCTGTTTTTT
TRBJ2-1 | TRBD2 | - | TRBV13 | CASSPAGGLNEQFF | TGTGCCAGCAGCCCCGCGGGAGGGCTCAATGAGCAGTTCTTC
TRBJ1-6 | TRBD1 | - | TRBV27 | CASSEQGVFGSPLHF | TGTGCCAGCAGTGAACAGGGGGTATTCGGTTCACCCCTCCACTTT
TRBJ2-7 | TRBD2 | - | TRBV19 | CASSIVASGDYEQYF | TGTGCCAGTAGTATAGTGGCTAGCGGAGATTACGAGCAGTACTTC
TRBJ2-7 | TRBD1 | - | TRBV7-9 | CASSSLGLGQGAYEQYF | TGTGCCAGCAGCTCTCTTGGGTTGGGACAGGGCGCCTACGAGCAGTACTTC
TRBJ1-1 | - | - | TRBV11-2 | CASSGMQGTEAFF | TGTGCCAGCAGCGGAATGCAGGGGACAGAAGCTTTCTTT
TRBJ1-6 | - | - | TRBV30 | CAWSGQTDNSPLHF | TGTGCCTGGAGTGGCCAGACAGATAATTCACCCCTCCACTTT
TRBJ2-5 | - | - | TRBV4-1 | CASSQAGSQETQYF | TGCGCCAGCAGCCAAGCGGGTTCCCAAGAGACCCAGTACTTC